This T cell receptor beta chain was found in a study of cytotoxic CD8 clonotypes in ibrutinib-treated CLL. Study in general: Of a cohort that held some eleven relapsed/refractory and fewer than 16 treatment-naive patients, approximately 18 were IGHV unmutated.

The germline V gene encodes CDR1 ENHRY and CDR2 SYGVKD. V lost 9 bases, J lost 3 bases, and 16 bases stayed unmatched. The CDR3 contains 18 residues. Study observations and caveats: Clonality was elevated at ibrutinib response and had returned toward baseline at progression. The study found baseline clonality above age-matched healthy donors, tracking circulating CD8+ T-cell counts.

Using immunoSEQ multiplex PCR, the repertoire was profiled, and TCRdb retains in-frame clones only, with some absent. Of roughly 160,000 clones listed, approximately 77% are singletons. Notes on this clone: What it binds is not known.

The TCR was taken from a human donor with chronic lymphocytic leukemia. Sequenced material: PBMCs, taken after 12 months of ibrutinib treatment. The chain recombines TRBV10-3 with TRBJ2-2; 10 nucleotides line up with TRBD1. The CDR3 DNA reads as TGTGCCATACCCATCGGGACAGGGGCTGCGAAGTACACCGGGGAGCTGTTTTTT. Its protein is CAIPIGTGAAKYTGELFF.